This T cell receptor beta chain was found in a study of OX40 agonist ivuxolimab in advanced cancers. Here immunoSEQ multiplex PCR was the method, and the copy in TCRdb shows in-frame clones only, minus some. The sample carries under 90,000 clones, approximately 83% recorded once. Germline CDR1 SQVTM, CDR2 ANQGSEA. The CDR3 extends over 13 amino acids. The germline V and J ends were trimmed by 4 bases and 5 bases, with 12 bases remaining between them. The sequence derives from an adult with an advanced solid tumor such as melanoma, head and neck, liver or kidney cancer. The sequenced sample was CD4+ or CD8+ T cells sorted from blood, obtained in a trial of the OX40 agonist ivuxolimab. This sequence joins TRBV29-1 and TRBJ1-5, with D perhaps matching TRBD1 (6 bases). CDR3 loop: CSVGTGPDQPQHF. As DNA, the CDR3 is TGCAGCGTTGGAACAGGGCCCGATCAGCCCCAGCATTTT.